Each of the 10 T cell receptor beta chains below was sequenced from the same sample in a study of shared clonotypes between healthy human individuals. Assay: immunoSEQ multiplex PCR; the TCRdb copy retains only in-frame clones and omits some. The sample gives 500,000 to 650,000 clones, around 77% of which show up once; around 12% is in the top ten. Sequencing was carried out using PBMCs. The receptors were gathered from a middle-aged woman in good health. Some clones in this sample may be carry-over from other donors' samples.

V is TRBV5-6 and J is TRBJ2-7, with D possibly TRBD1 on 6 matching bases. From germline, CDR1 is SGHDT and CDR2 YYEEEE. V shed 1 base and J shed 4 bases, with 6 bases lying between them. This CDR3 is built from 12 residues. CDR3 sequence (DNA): TGTGCCAGCAGCTTGACAGGGTACGAGCAGTACTTC. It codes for CASSLTGYEQYF.

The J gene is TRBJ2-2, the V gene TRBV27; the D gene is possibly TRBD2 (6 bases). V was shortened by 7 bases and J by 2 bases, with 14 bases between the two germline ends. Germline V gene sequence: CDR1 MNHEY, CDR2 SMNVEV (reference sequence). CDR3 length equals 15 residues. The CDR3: CASTPWGENTGELFF. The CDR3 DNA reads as TGTGCCAGCACCCCCTGGGGGGAAAACACCGGGGAGCTGTTTTTT.

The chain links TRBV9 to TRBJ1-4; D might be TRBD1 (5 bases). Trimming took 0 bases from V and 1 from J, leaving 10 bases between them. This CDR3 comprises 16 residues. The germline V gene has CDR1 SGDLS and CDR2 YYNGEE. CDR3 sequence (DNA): TGTGCCAGCAGCGTAGAGGGGAGTGGAACTAATGAAAAACTGTTTTTT. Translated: CASSVEGSGTNEKLFF.

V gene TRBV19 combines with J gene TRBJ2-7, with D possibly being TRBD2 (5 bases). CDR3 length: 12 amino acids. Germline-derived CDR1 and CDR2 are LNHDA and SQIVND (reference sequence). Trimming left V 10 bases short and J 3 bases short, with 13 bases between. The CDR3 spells CATGSGRYEQYF. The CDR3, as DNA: TGTGCCACGGGGAGTGGTCGCTACGAGCAGTACTTC.

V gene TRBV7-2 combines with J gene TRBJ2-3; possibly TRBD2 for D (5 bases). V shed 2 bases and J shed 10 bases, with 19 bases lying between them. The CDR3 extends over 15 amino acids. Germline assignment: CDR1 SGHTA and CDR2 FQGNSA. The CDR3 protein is CASSLRRLAEQPQYF. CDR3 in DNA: TGTGCCAGCAGCTTACGGCGGCTAGCAGAACAGCCGCAGTATTTT.

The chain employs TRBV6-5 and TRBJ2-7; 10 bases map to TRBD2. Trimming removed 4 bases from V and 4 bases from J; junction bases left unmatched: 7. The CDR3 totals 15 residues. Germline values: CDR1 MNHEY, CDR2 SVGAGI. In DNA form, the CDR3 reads TGTGCCAGCAGTTGGCGATCTAGCGGGGGTTACGAGCAGTACTTC. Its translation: CASSWRSSGGYEQYF.

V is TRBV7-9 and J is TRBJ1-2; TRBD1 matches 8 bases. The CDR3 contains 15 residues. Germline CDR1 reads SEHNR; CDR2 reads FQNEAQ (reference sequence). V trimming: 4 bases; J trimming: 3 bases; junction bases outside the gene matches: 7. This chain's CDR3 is CASSSGQGGDYGYTF. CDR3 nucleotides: TGTGCCAGCAGCTCAGGACAGGGAGGAGACTATGGCTACACCTTC.

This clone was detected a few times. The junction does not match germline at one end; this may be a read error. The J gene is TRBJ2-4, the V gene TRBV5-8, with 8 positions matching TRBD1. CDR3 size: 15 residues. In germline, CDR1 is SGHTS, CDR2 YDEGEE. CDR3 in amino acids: CAGSLAGTGLRIQYF. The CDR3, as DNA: TGTGCCGGCAGCTTGGCCGGGACAGGTCTCCGGATTCAGTACTTC.

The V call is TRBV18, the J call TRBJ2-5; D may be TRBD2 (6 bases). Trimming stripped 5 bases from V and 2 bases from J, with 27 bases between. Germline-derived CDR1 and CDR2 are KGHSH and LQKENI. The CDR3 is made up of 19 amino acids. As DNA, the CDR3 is TGTGCCAGCTCATCGCGAACTAGGGCGGGAAATTTGCCTCAAGAGACCCAGTACTTC. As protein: CASSSRTRAGNLPQETQYF.

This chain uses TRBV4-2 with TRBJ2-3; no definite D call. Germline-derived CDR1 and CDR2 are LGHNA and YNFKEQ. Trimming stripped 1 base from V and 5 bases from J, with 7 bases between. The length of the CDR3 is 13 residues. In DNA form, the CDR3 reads TGTGCCAGCAGCCAAGTAGTGGGAGATACGCAGTATTTT. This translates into CASSQVVGDTQYF.